The T cell receptor (beta chain) described here comes from a study of cytomegalovirus exposure and HLA in healthy donors. The CDR3 contains 19 residues. The germline V gene encodes CDR1 SGHRS and CDR2 YFSETQ. After removal of 2 bases from V and 6 bases from J, the junction contained 16 bases not matched to a gene. The PCR made use of 60 Vbeta and 13 Jbeta primers. Some clones are missing from TCRdb's copy, which holds only in-frame ones; the method was immunoSEQ multiplex PCR. In the table there are roughly 150,000 clones, less than 9.5% of which are singletons. This clone was seen more than once but under ten times.

The sequenced sample consisted of PBMCs. This clonotype originated in a male donor in good health and CMV-seronegative. The chain combines TRBV5-1 with TRBJ2-2, with 10 bases aligning to TRBD2. The CDR3 here is CASSLAASGRGGDAGELFF. As DNA, the CDR3 is TGCGCCAGCAGCTTAGCGGCTAGCGGGAGAGGTGGTGATGCCGGGGAGCTGTTTTTT.